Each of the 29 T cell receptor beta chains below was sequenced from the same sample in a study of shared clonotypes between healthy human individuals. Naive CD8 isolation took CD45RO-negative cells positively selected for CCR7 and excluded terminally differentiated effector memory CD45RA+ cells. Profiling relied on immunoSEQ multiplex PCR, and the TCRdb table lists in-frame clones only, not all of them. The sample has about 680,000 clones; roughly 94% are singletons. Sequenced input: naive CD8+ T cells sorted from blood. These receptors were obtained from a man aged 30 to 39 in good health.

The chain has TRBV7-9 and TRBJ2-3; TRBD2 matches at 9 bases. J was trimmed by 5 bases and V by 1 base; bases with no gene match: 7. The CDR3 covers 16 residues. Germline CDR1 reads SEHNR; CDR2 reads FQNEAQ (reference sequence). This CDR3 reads CASSLDKREARDTQYF. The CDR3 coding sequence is TGTGCCAGCAGCTTAGACAAGCGGGAGGCCAGAGATACGCAGTATTTT.

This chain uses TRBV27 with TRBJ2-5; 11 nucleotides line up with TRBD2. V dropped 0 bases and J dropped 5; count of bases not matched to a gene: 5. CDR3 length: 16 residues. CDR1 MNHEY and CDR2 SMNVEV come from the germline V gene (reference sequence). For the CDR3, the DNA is TGTGCCAGCAGTTTATCCACTAGCGGGAGCTGGGAGACCCAGTACTTC. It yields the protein CASSLSTSGSWETQYF.

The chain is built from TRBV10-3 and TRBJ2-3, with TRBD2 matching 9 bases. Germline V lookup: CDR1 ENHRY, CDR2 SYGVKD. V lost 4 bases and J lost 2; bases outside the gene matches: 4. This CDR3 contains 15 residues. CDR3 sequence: CAISGTSANTDTQYF. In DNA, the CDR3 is TGTGCCATCAGTGGGACTAGCGCTAACACAGATACGCAGTATTTT.

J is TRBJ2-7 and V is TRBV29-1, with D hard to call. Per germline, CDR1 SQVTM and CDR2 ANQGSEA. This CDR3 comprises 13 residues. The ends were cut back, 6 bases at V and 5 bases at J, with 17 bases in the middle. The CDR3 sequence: CSVLVETSNEQYF. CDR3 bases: TGCAGCGTCCTAGTCGAGACTTCTAACGAGCAGTACTTC.

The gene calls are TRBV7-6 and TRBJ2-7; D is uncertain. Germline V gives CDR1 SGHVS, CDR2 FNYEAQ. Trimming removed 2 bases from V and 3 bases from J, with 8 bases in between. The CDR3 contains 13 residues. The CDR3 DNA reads TGTGCCAGCAGCTTACTTAATGTCTACGAGCAGTACTTC. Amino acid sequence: CASSLLNVYEQYF.

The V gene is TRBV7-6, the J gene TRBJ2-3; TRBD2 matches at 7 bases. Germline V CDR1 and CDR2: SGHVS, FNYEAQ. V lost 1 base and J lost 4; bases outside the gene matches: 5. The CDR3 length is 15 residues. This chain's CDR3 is CASSLGGGPSDTQYF. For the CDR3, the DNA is TGTGCCAGCAGCTTAGGGGGAGGGCCGTCAGATACGCAGTATTTT.

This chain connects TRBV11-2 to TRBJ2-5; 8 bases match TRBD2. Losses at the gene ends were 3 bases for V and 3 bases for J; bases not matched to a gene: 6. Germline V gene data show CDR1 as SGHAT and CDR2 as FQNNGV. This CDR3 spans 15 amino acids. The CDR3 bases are TGTGCCAGCAGCTTGCCCGGGACTAGAGAAGAGACCCAGTACTTC. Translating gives CASSLPGTREETQYF.

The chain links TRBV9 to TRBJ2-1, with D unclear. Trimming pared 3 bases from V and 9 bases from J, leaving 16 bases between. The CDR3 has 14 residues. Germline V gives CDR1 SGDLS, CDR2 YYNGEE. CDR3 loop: CASSDGLASAEQFF. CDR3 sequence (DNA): TGTGCCAGCAGCGACGGATTGGCCAGCGCTGAGCAGTTCTTC.

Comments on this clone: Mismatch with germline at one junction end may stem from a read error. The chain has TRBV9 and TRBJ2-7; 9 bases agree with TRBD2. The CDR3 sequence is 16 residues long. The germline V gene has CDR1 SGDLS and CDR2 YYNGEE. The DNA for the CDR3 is TGTGCCAGCAGCGCGACCGGGACTAGCATATCCTCCGAGCAGTACTTC. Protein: CASSATGTSISSEQYF. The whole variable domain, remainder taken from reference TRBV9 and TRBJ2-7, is DSGVTQTPKHLITATGQRVTLRCSPRSGDLSVYWYQQSLDQGLQFLIQYYNGEERAKGNILERFSAQQFPDLHSELNLSSLELGDSALYFCASSATGTSISSEQYFGPGTRLTVT.

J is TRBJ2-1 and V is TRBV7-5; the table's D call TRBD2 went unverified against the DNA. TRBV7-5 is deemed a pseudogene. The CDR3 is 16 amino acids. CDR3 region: CVRSSRTSGVYNEQFF. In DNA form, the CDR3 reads TGTGTCAGAAGCTCCCGTACTAGCGGGGTGTACAATGAGCAGTTCTTC.

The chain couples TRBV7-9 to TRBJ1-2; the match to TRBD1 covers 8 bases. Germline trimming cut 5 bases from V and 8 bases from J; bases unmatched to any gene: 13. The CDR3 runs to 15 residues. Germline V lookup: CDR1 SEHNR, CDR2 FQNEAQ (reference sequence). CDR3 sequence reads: CASSPPTGTGPGYTF. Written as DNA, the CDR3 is TGTGCCAGCAGCCCCCCCACCGGGACAGGTCCCGGCTACACCTTC.

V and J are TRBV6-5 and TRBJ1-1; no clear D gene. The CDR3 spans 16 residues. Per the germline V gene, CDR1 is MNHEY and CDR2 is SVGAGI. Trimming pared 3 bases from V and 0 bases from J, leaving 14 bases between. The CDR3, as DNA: TGTGCCAGCAGTTATGACCCCGGCGCCATGAACACTGAAGCTTTCTTT. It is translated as CASSYDPGAMNTEAFF.

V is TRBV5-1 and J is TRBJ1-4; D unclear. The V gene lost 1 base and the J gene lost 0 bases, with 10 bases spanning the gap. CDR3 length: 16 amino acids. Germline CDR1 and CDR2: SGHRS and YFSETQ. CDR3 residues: CASSLTPSATNEKLFF. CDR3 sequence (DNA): TGCGCCAGCAGCTTGACCCCCAGTGCAACTAATGAAAAACTGTTTTTT.

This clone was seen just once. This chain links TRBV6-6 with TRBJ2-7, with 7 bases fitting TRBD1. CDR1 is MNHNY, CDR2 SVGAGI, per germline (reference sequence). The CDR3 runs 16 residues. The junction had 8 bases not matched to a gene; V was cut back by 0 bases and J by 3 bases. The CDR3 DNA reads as TGTGCCAGCAGTTACTCGATACAGGGGACACTCTACGAGCAGTACTTC. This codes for CASSYSIQGTLYEQYF.

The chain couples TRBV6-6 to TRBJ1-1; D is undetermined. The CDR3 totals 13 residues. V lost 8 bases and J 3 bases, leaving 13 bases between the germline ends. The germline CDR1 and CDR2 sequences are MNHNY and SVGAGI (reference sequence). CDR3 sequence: CASRFTWDTEAFF. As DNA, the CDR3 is TGTGCCAGCCGTTTTACTTGGGACACTGAAGCTTTCTTT.

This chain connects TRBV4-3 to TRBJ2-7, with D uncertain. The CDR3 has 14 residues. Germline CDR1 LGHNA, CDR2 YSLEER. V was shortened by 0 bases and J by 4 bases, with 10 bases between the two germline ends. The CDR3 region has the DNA TGCGCCAGCAGCCAAGATTTGGGTTCTTACGAGCAGTACTTC. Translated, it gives CASSQDLGSYEQYF.

The CDR3 is CASLGGENIQYF. CDR3 DNA: TGTGCCAGCCTAGGAGGGGAAAACATTCAGTACTTC. The chain links TRBV5-5 to TRBJ2-4; D perhaps matches TRBD2 (6 bases). Germline CDR1 is SGHKS and CDR2 is YYEKEE (reference sequence). The CDR3 is made up of 12 amino acids. Trimming left V 7 bases short and J 5 bases short, with 10 bases between.

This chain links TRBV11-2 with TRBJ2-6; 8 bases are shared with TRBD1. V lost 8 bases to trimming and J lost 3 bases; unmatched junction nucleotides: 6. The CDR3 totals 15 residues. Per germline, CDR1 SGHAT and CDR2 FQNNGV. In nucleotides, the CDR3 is TGTGCCAGCGGACAGGGCGTGAGTGGGGCCAACGTCCTGACTTTC. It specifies CASGQGVSGANVLTF.

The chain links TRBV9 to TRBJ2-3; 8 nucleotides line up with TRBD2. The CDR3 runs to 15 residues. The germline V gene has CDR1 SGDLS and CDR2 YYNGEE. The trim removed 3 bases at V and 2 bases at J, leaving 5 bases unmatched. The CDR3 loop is CASSAGGRDTDTQYF. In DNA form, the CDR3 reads TGTGCCAGCAGCGCGGGAGGGCGAGACACAGATACGCAGTATTTT.

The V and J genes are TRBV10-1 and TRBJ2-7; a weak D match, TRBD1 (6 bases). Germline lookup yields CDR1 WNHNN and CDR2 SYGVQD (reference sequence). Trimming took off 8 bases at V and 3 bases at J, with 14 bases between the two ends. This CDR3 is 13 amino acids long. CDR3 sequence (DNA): TGCGCCAGCGGACACAGGGTGTTCTACGAGCAGTACTTC. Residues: CASGHRVFYEQYF.

CDR3 sequence (DNA): TGCGCCAGCAGCCAAGTGATGTCTAGCCGCTATGAGCAGTTCTTC. This translates into CASSQVMSSRYEQFF. This chain joins TRBV4-1 and TRBJ2-1, with D tentatively TRBD2 (5 bases). The CDR3 sequence is 15 residues long. V was cut by 1 base and J by 8 bases, with 15 bases left in between. Germline values: CDR1 MGHRA, CDR2 YSYEKL.

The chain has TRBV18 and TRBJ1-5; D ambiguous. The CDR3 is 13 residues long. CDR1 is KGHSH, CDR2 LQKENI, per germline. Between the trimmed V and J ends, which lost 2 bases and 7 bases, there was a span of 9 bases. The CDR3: CASSPGSFQPQHF. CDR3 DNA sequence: TGTGCCAGCTCACCAGGTTCCTTCCAGCCCCAGCATTTT.

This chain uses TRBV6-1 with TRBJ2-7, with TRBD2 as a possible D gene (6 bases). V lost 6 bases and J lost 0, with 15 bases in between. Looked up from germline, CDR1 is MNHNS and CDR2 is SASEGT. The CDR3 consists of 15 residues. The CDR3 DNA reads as TGTGCCAGCAGCCAGGAGGGGCTGAGCTCCTACGAGCAGTACTTC. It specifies CASSQEGLSSYEQYF.

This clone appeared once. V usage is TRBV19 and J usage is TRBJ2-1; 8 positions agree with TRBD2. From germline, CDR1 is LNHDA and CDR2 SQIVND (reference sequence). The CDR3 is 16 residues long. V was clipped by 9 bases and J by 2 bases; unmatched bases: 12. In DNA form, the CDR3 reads TGTGCCAGCACCGCTCGAGCGGGAGAAGCCTACAATGAGCAGTTCTTC. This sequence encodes CASTARAGEAYNEQFF.

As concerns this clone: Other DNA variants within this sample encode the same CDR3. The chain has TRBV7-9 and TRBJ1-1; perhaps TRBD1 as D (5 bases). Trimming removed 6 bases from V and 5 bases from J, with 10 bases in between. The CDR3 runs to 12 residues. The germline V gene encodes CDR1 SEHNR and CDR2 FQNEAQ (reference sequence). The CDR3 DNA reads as TGTGCCAGCAGACTCGGGGGGACTGAAGCTTTCTTT. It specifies CASRLGGTEAFF.

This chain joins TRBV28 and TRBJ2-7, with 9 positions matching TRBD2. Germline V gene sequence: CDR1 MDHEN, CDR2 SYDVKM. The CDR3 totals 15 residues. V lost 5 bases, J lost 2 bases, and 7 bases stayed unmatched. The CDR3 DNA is TGTGCCAGCAGTGACAGACTAGCGGAAACCTACGAGCAGTACTTC. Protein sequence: CASSDRLAETYEQYF.

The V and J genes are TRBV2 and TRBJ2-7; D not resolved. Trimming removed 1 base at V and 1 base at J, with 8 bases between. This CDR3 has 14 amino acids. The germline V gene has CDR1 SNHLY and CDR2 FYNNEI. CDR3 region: CASSEGPLSYEQYF. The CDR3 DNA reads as TGTGCCAGCAGTGAAGGGCCGTTATCCTACGAGCAGTACTTC.

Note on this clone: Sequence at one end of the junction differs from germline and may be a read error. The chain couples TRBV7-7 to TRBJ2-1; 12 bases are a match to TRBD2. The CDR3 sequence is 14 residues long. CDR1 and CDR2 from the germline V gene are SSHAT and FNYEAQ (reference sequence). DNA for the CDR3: TGTGCTAGCAGCGTGGGGACTAGCGGGAATGAGCAGTTCTTC. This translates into CASSVGTSGNEQFF. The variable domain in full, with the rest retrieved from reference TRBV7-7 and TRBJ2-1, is GAGVSQSPRYKVTKRGQDVTLRCDPISSHATLYWYQQALGQGPEFLTYFNYEAQPDKSGLPSDRFSAERPEGSISTLTIQRTEQRDSAMYRCASSVGTSGNEQFFGPGTRLTVL.

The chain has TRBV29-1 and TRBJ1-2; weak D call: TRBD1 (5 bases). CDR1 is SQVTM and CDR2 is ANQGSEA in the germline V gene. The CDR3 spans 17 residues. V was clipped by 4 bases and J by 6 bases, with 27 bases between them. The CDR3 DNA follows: TGCAGCGTTGTAGGCCCGATGCGGTGGGGGACCGATAATGGCTACACCTTC. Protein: CSVVGPMRWGTDNGYTF.